These 26 T cell receptor beta chains originate from one sample sequenced in a study of shared clonotypes between healthy human individuals. The assay was immunoSEQ multiplex PCR, and TCRdb's table has in-frame clones only and misses some. The sample has approximately 2,200,000 clones; about 92% are singletons. Naive CD8 cells lacked CD45RO, underwent positive selection for CCR7 and left out terminally differentiated effector memory CD45RA+ cells. Sample: naive CD8+ T cells from PBMCs. The receptors were gathered from a man aged 18-30 years in good health. Some clones in this sample may be carry-over from other donors' samples.

With regard to this clone: One end of the junction varies from germline; a read error may be responsible. The J gene is TRBJ2-3, the V gene TRBV13; 10 bases line up with TRBD2. Germline CDR1 is PRHDT and CDR2 is FYEKMQ (reference sequence). CDR3 length: 18 amino acids. CDR3 in DNA: TGTGCCAGCAGCCTAGGACTAGCGGACGCGAAAAGCACAGATACGCAGTATTTT. It is translated as CASSLGLADAKSTDTQYF.

This clone was counted a single time. This sequence joins TRBV4-3 and TRBJ2-1; 7 nucleotides match TRBD2. The length of the CDR3 is 17 residues. From germline, CDR1 is LGHNA and CDR2 YSLEER. V was pared by 4 bases and J by 2 bases, with 11 bases of the junction left unmatched. The CDR3 reads CASSPSRLAATYNEQFF. DNA for the CDR3: TGCGCCAGCAGCCCCTCCCGACTAGCTGCGACCTACAATGAGCAGTTCTTC.

This chain links TRBV5-1 with TRBJ1-4, with D unclear. Per germline, CDR1 SGHRS and CDR2 YFSETQ. V dropped 0 bases and J dropped 0 bases, with 27 bases sitting between them. The length of the CDR3 is 22 residues. The DNA for the CDR3 is TGCGCCAGCAGCTTGGCGGAATTCGGGATCTCATCTCGTCCATCAACTAATGAAAAACTGTTTTTT. It specifies CASSLAEFGISSRPSTNEKLFF.

The chain is built from TRBV27 and TRBJ2-7, with TRBD2 identical over 12 bases. The CDR3 totals 15 residues. Germline CDR1 and CDR2: MNHEY and SMNVEV (reference sequence). The junction had 5 bases not matched to a gene; V was cut back by 2 bases and J by 6 bases. For the CDR3, the DNA is TGTGCCAGCAGTTTACTTCTAGCGGGAGGGGGCGAGCAGTACTTC. It translates to CASSLLLAGGGEQYF.

The chain employs TRBV9 and TRBJ1-2; possibly TRBD1 for D (5 bases). V lost 4 bases, J lost 12 bases, and 16 bases lay in between. The CDR3 covers 12 residues. Germline lookup yields CDR1 SGDLS and CDR2 YYNGEE. CDR3 protein: CASSPEHGTNTF. The CDR3 DNA follows: TGTGCCAGCAGCCCAGAACACGGGACTAACACCTTC.

The chain joins TRBV11-2 to TRBJ2-3, with D perhaps matching TRBD2 (6 bases). Germline CDR1 SGHAT, CDR2 FQNNGV. Trimming left V 4 bases short and J 2 bases short, with 13 bases between. This CDR3 is built from 15 residues. The CDR3, as DNA: TGTGCCAGCAGCTCCCGGCGGGACCCCACAGATACGCAGTATTTT. As protein: CASSSRRDPTDTQYF.

The DNA of the CDR3 is TGCGCCAGCAGCCAAGATTGGCCAGACTCCTACGAGCAGTACTTC. This encodes CASSQDWPDSYEQYF. J is TRBJ2-7 and V is TRBV4-3; D unresolved. The CDR3 is made up of 15 amino acids. Germline-derived CDR1 and CDR2 are LGHNA and YSLEER. V gave up 0 bases and J gave up 0 bases, with 9 bases separating them.

The V gene is TRBV7-6, the J gene TRBJ2-7; 8 nucleotides line up with TRBD1. This CDR3 contains 16 residues. Trimming removed 3 bases from V and 7 bases from J; junction bases left unmatched: 14. CDR1 SGHVS and CDR2 FNYEAQ come from the germline V gene. The CDR3 region is CASSFTGPQGAEEQYF. The CDR3, as DNA: TGTGCCAGCAGCTTCACGGGGCCGCAGGGGGCAGAGGAGCAGTACTTC.

The chain links TRBV7-9 to TRBJ1-1; D is undetermined. V shed 2 bases and J shed 5 bases, with 15 bases lying between them. This CDR3 spans 15 amino acids. The V gene's germline CDR1 is SEHNR and CDR2 FQNEAQ (reference sequence). The CDR3 DNA reads as TGTGCCAGCAGCTTAAGTGCCGGAGAAGAGACTGAAGCTTTCTTT. Protein: CASSLSAGEETEAFF.

The chain is built from TRBV9 and TRBJ2-7, with unresolved D. The CDR3 is 13 amino acids. CDR1 is SGDLS and CDR2 is YYNGEE in the germline V gene. Between the trimmed V and J ends, which lost 4 bases and 0 bases, there was a span of 8 bases. CDR3 residues: CASSPTHSYEQYF. DNA for the CDR3: TGTGCCAGCAGCCCTACTCACTCCTACGAGCAGTACTTC.

This chain joins TRBV7-3 and TRBJ2-5; unclear D gene. The ends were cut back, 2 bases at V and 0 bases at J, with 10 bases in the middle. The CDR3 length is 15 residues. Germline assignment: CDR1 SGHTA and CDR2 FQGTGA. CDR3 DNA: TGTGCCAGCAGCTTAGGGCCCCAGTACCAAGAGACCCAGTACTTC. Amino acid sequence: CASSLGPQYQETQYF.

The genes are TRBV19 and TRBJ1-5; D is unclear. V was trimmed by 3 bases and J by 2 bases, leaving 14 bases between them. CDR3 size: 16 residues. In germline, CDR1 is LNHDA, CDR2 SQIVND (reference sequence). CDR3 in DNA: TGTGCCAGTAGTATTTATGTGGGCTCGGGCAATCAGCCCCAGCATTTT. Translating it yields CASSIYVGSGNQPQHF.

The rearrangement joins TRBV27 to TRBJ1-5; maybe TRBD1 (6 bases). The CDR3 extends over 15 amino acids. Per the germline V gene, CDR1 is MNHEY and CDR2 is SMNVEV (reference sequence). V dropped 3 bases and J dropped 5 bases, with 14 bases sitting between them. The CDR3 DNA reads as TGTGCCAGCAGTTTCATGGGGGGCCCGCATCAGCCCCAGCATTTT. It is translated as CASSFMGGPHQPQHF.

The chain couples TRBV11-3 to TRBJ2-5, with 7 bases aligning to TRBD1. This CDR3 is 14 amino acids long. Germline V gene lookup returns CDR1 SGHNT and CDR2 YENEEA. J gave up 1 base and V 4 bases, and 3 bases lay outside the gene matches. CDR3 protein: CASSSAGGQETQYF. CDR3 coding DNA: TGTGCCAGCAGCTCCGCAGGGGGCCAAGAGACCCAGTACTTC.

The chain is built from TRBV2 and TRBJ2-2, with a possible D match to TRBD2 (5 bases). Germline V gene data show CDR1 as SNHLY and CDR2 as FYNNEI. Trimming cost V 8 bases and J 4 bases, with 17 bases left between them. This CDR3 is built from 15 residues. The CDR3 loop reads CASRSWETFTGELFF. CDR3 nucleotide sequence: TGTGCCAGCCGAAGCTGGGAGACCTTCACCGGGGAGCTGTTTTTT.

The chain employs TRBV27 and TRBJ2-6; maybe TRBD2 (6 bases). There are 18 residues in the CDR3. V gave up 5 bases and J gave up 0 bases, with 17 bases separating them. CDR1 and CDR2 (germline): MNHEY, SMNVEV (reference sequence). The CDR3 nucleotides read TGTGCCAGCAGTCCTACTAGCTTCTTAAGCTCTGGGGCCAACGTCCTGACTTTC. It yields the protein CASSPTSFLSSGANVLTF. Supplemented by reference TRBV27 and TRBJ2-6, the full variable domain reads EAQVTQNPRYLITVTGKKLTVTCSQNMNHEYMSWYRQDPGLGLRQIYYSMNVEVTDKGDVPEGYKVSRKEKRNFPLILESPSPNQTSLYFCASSPTSFLSSGANVLTFGAGSRLTVL.

This chain links TRBV6-6 with TRBJ2-7; 8 bases line up with TRBD2. Trimming cost V 0 bases and J 0 bases; bases outside gene matches: 1. Per germline, CDR1 MNHNY and CDR2 SVGAGI (reference sequence). The CDR3 totals 15 residues. The CDR3 loop reads CASSYSTSASYEQYF. The CDR3 bases are TGTGCCAGCAGTTACTCGACTAGCGCCTCCTACGAGCAGTACTTC.

This rearrangement joins TRBV4-3 to TRBJ1-4; perhaps TRBD1 as D (5 bases). V was shortened by 4 bases and J by 0 bases, with 24 bases between the two germline ends. CDR3 length: 20 residues. Per germline, CDR1 LGHNA and CDR2 YSLEER. The CDR3 region is CASSLLSHPPPGTTNEKLFF. In DNA, the CDR3 is TGCGCCAGCAGCCTCCTATCCCACCCCCCCCCAGGGACAACTAATGAAAAACTGTTTTTT.

The chain couples TRBV28 to TRBJ1-5; 8 bases match TRBD1. The germline gives CDR1 MDHEN, CDR2 SYDVKM. CDR3 length: 15 amino acids. The junction had 7 bases not matched to a gene; V was cut back by 6 bases and J by 3 bases. The CDR3 here is CASRSRDRYNQPQHF. CDR3 nucleotide sequence: TGTGCCAGCAGGTCCCGGGACAGGTACAATCAGCCCCAGCATTTT.

This clone came up once. Other DNA sequences in the same sample also yield this CDR3. This chain links TRBV10-3 with TRBJ2-7; D remains ambiguous. The CDR3 length is 12 residues. Germline CDR1 is ENHRY and CDR2 is SYGVKD. The V end lost 0 bases, the J end lost 3 bases, and 3 bases lay between the germline ends. The CDR3, as DNA: TGTGCCATCAGTGAGTCAAACTACGAGCAGTACTTC. Its translation: CAISESNYEQYF.

The CDR3 DNA reads TGCGCCAGCAGTGAATTGGGGGGCGCTGGGGCCAACGTCCTGACTTTC. Protein sequence: CASSELGGAGANVLTF. This chain links TRBV10-1 with TRBJ2-6; the D call may be TRBD1 or TRBD2 (6 bases each). This CDR3 spans 16 amino acids. Germline CDR1 and CDR2: WNHNN and SYGVQD (reference sequence). The V and J ends lost 3 bases and 2 bases respectively, with 11 bases between them.

This clone was counted a single time. The V and J genes are TRBV7-3 and TRBJ2-2; tentatively, D is TRBD2 (5 bases). Looked up from germline, CDR1 is SGHTA and CDR2 is FQGTGA. V gave up 5 bases and J gave up 4 bases, with 14 bases separating them. There are 15 residues in the CDR3. The CDR3 is CASSPMPEATGELFF. In DNA form, the CDR3 reads TGTGCCAGCAGCCCCATGCCGGAGGCCACCGGGGAGCTGTTTTTT.

V is TRBV27 and J is TRBJ1-6; D might be TRBD1 (6 bases). CDR1 is MNHEY and CDR2 is SMNVEV in the germline V gene (reference sequence). CDR3 length: 15 residues. V shed 0 bases and J shed 10 bases, with 13 bases lying between them. The CDR3 loop reads CASSLSRGVGSPLHF. The CDR3 nucleotides are TGTGCCAGCAGTTTATCAAGGGGGGTAGGATCACCCCTCCACTTT.

The CDR3 here is CASSLHQGAKVYEQYF. CDR3 sequence (DNA): TGTGCCAGTAGTCTCCACCAGGGGGCGAAAGTATACGAGCAGTACTTC. The chain employs TRBV19 and TRBJ2-7, with 8 bases matching TRBD1. Unmatched junction bases numbered 13, after V lost 5 bases and J lost 4 bases. Germline V gene lookup returns CDR1 LNHDA and CDR2 SQIVND (reference sequence). The CDR3 covers 16 residues.

A word on this clone: This CDR3 is also generated by other DNA sequences in the sample. V usage is TRBV5-4 and J usage is TRBJ2-2; D call uncertain. The CDR3 is made up of 12 amino acids. Trimming cost V 3 bases and J 2 bases, with 2 bases left between them. Germline CDR1 SGHNT, CDR2 YYREEE (reference sequence). The CDR3 nucleotides are TGTGCCAGCAGCTCTAACACCGGGGAGCTGTTTTTT. It translates to CASSSNTGELFF. Combining the CDR3 with reference TRBV5-4 and TRBJ2-2 gives the whole variable domain ETGVTQSPTHLIKTRGQQVTLRCSSQSGHNTVSWYQQALGQGPQFIFQYYREEENGRGNFPPRFSGLQFPNYSSELNVNALELDDSALYLCASSSNTGELFFGEGSRLTVL.

The rearrangement links TRBV11-2 to TRBJ1-2; the D gene is possibly TRBD1 (5 bases). This CDR3 is 12 amino acids long. Germline CDR1 and CDR2: SGHAT and FQNNGV. V dropped 8 bases and J dropped 8 bases, with 15 bases sitting between them. Here the CDR3 reads CASGRPGSGYTF. The CDR3 bases are TGTGCCAGCGGACGCCCAGGGTCCGGCTACACCTTC.